One sample yielded the 27 T cell receptor beta chains listed below, sequenced in a study of blood T cell repertoires in COVID-19 (dated by TCRdb to the early 2020s). Libraries were constructed by the immunoSEQ multiplex PCR assay. Not all clones reach the TCRdb copy of this immuneACCESS table, which keeps in-frame sequences only. Checked studies attribute under half of the gap to unresolved V genes and leave the rest unexplained. The sample table holds 250,000 to 350,000 clones, of which 75% to 90% were seen once. Less than 2.5% of the sample comes from the top ten. Sequenced material: peripheral blood. The receptors shown here come from a woman in her twenties or thirties who had recovered from COVID-19.

The CDR3 DNA follows: TGTGCTAGTGCCGCGGGGGAAGCTTTCTTT. Protein: CASAAGEAFF. This rearrangement joins TRBV12-5 to TRBJ1-1, with D unclear. V lost 7 bases, J lost 8 bases, and 8 bases lay in between. The CDR3 loop spans 10 amino acids. The V gene's germline CDR1 is LGHNT and CDR2 FRNRAP.

The chain uses TRBV6-4 and TRBJ2-3; TRBD1 agrees at 7 bases. This CDR3 region has 14 residues. CDR1 and CDR2 (germline): MRHNA, SNTAGT. With 0 bases clipped from V and 4 bases from J, the junction kept 1 base outside the gene matches. CDR3 nucleotide sequence: TGTGCCAGCAGTGACTCAGGGGGCGCAGATACGCAGTATTTT. It is translated as CASSDSGGADTQYF.

The gene calls are TRBV19 and TRBJ2-3; D might be TRBD2 (5 bases). Looked up from germline, CDR1 is LNHDA and CDR2 is SQIVND (reference sequence). Trimming pared 9 bases from V and 2 bases from J, leaving 12 bases between. The CDR3 has 13 residues. CDR3 sequence: CASAEVNTDTQYF. DNA for the CDR3: TGTGCCAGCGCGGAGGTAAACACAGATACGCAGTATTTT.

The chain has TRBV28 and TRBJ2-7; 8 bases map to TRBD1. CDR1 is MDHEN, CDR2 SYDVKM, per germline. V shed 4 bases, J shed 2 bases, and the junction held 7 bases outside the gene matches. CDR3 length equals 15 residues. The CDR3 DNA follows: TGTGCCAGCAGTTGGACAGGGATCGGTACCTACGAGCAGTACTTC. Translating it yields CASSWTGIGTYEQYF.

The chain employs TRBV3-1 (or the pseudogene TRBV3-2) and TRBJ1-1; D ambiguous. The V end lost 0 bases, the J end lost 0 bases, and 5 bases lay between the germline ends. This CDR3 is built from 14 residues. Germline assignment: CDR1 LGHDT and CDR2 YNNKEL (reference sequence). CDR3 loop: CASSQEGVNTEAFF. In DNA, the CDR3 is TGTGCCAGCAGCCAAGAGGGCGTGAACACTGAAGCTTTCTTT.

The rearrangement joins TRBV5-6 to TRBJ2-3; tentative D call: TRBD2 (6 bases). The germline V and J ends were trimmed by 1 base and 2 bases, with 11 bases remaining between them. Per the germline V gene, CDR1 is SGHDT and CDR2 is YYEEEE. The CDR3 covers 15 residues. CDR3 sequence reads: CASSLFWTNTDTQYF. The CDR3 DNA reads as TGTGCCAGCAGCTTGTTTTGGACTAACACAGATACGCAGTATTTT.

The CDR3 DNA reads as TGTGCCAGCAGCCCCTCCGGGCAGGGGGCTTCACCCTATGGCTACACCTTC. Translated, it gives CASSPSGQGASPYGYTF. The rearrangement links TRBV7-9 to TRBJ1-2, with 8 bases that match TRBD1. This CDR3 has 17 amino acids. The V and J ends lost 5 bases and 4 bases, in that order; junction bases with no gene match: 15. Germline V gene sequence: CDR1 SEHNR, CDR2 FQNEAQ (reference sequence). Full variable domain (remainder filled in from reference TRBV7-9 and TRBJ1-2): DTGVSQNPRHKITKRGQNVTFRCDPISEHNRLYWYRQTLGQGPEFLTYFQNEAQLEKSRLLSDRFSAERPKGSFSTLEIQRTEQGDSAMYLCASSPSGQGASPYGYTFGSGTRLTVV.

The chain is built from TRBV18 and TRBJ2-1, with 7 bases aligning to TRBD2. After removal of 4 bases from V and 4 bases from J, the junction contained 4 bases not matched to a gene. Germline V CDR1 and CDR2: KGHSH, LQKENI. This CDR3 has 14 amino acids. The CDR3 protein is CASSREGRYNEQFF. CDR3 nucleotides: TGTGCCAGCTCACGGGAGGGCCGGTACAATGAGCAGTTCTTC.

This chain uses TRBV27 with TRBJ2-7; D is possibly TRBD1 (5 bases). Trimming cost V 2 bases and J 1 base, with 9 bases left between them. The length of the CDR3 is 14 residues. In germline, CDR1 is MNHEY, CDR2 SMNVEV (reference sequence). The chain's CDR3 is CASSLRQGSYEQYF. The CDR3 nucleotides read TGTGCCAGCAGTTTAAGGCAGGGATCCTACGAGCAGTACTTC.

The genes are TRBV27 and TRBJ2-1, with 11 bases aligning to TRBD1. The germline V gene has CDR1 MNHEY and CDR2 SMNVEV (reference sequence). Losses at the gene ends were 4 bases for V and 7 bases for J; bases not matched to a gene: 3. The length of the CDR3 is 14 residues. The CDR3 spells CASSYGQGANEQFF. CDR3 bases: TGTGCCAGCAGTTACGGACAGGGGGCAAATGAGCAGTTCTTC.

The count of this clone is one. The V and J genes are TRBV24-1 and TRBJ2-5; possible D gene TRBD1, 5 bases. The germline V gene encodes CDR1 KGHDR and CDR2 SFDVKD. Trimming took 0 bases from V and 3 from J, leaving 10 bases between them. The CDR3 totals 15 residues. CDR3 bases: TGTGCCACCAGTGATTTGACAGGAGTCAAAGAGACCCAGTACTTC. Protein product: CATSDLTGVKETQYF.

V gene TRBV6-5 combines with J gene TRBJ2-7; D might be TRBD2 (5 bases). CDR3 length equals 12 residues. V lost 6 bases and J 1 base, leaving 7 bases between the germline ends. CDR1 MNHEY and CDR2 SVGAGI come from the germline V gene. CDR3 loop: CASSRDSYEQYF. The CDR3 DNA reads as TGTGCCAGCAGCCGGGATTCCTACGAGCAGTACTTC.

J is TRBJ2-2 and V is TRBV21-1; TRBD1, the table's D call, was not compared with the DNA. TRBV21-1 is a pseudogene locus. The CDR3 spans 18 residues. CDR3 sequence reads: CASSKVIVWTGSTGELFF. In DNA, the CDR3 is TGTGCCAGCAGCAAAGTAATAGTCTGGACAGGGTCAACCGGGGAGCTGTTTTTT.

The gene calls are TRBV23-1 and TRBJ2-3; D may be TRBD2 (5 bases). TRBV23-1 is an ORF; its function is uncertain. V lost 10 bases and J 1 base, leaving 6 bases between the germline ends. The CDR3 spans 11 residues. The DNA for the CDR3 is TGCGCCAAGAGGGGCACAGATACGCAGTATTTT. This sequence encodes CAKRGTDTQYF.

The rearrangement links TRBV5-1 to TRBJ2-2, with a weak D call TRBD1 (5 bases). Germline V gene sequence: CDR1 SGHRS, CDR2 YFSETQ. V lost 1 base to trimming and J lost 1 base, with 11 bases between them. The CDR3 is 16 amino acids. The CDR3 bases are TGCGCCAGCAGCTTGAACAGGTTGAGGAACACCGGGGAGCTGTTTTTT. Translating it yields CASSLNRLRNTGELFF.

The rearrangement uses TRBV7-2 and TRBJ1-4; D unresolved. The V end lost 1 base, the J end lost 8 bases, and 11 bases lay between the germline ends. From germline, CDR1 is SGHTA and CDR2 FQGNSA. This CDR3 has 14 residues. CDR3 sequence: CASSLGHSAEKLFF. The CDR3 DNA reads TGTGCCAGCAGCTTAGGACATAGCGCCGAAAAACTGTTTTTT.

CDR3 amino acids: CASSLTGVSGNTIYF. In nucleotides, the CDR3 is TGCGCCAGCAGCTTGACAGGGGTGTCTGGAAACACCATATATTTT. The chain couples TRBV5-1 to TRBJ1-3; TRBD1 matches 7 bases. The CDR3 has 15 residues. Per germline, CDR1 SGHRS and CDR2 YFSETQ. The V and J ends lost 1 base and 1 base, in that order; junction bases with no gene match: 2.

The V gene is TRBV18, the J gene TRBJ2-2, with a possible D match to TRBD1 (6 bases). CDR1 KGHSH and CDR2 LQKENI come from the germline V gene. With 4 bases removed from V and 5 bases from J, the gap between germline ends came to 17 bases. The CDR3 runs 16 residues. In DNA form, the CDR3 reads TGTGCCAGCTCACTACCCCTTCAGGGGCCAACCGGGGAGCTGTTTTTT. This sequence encodes CASSLPLQGPTGELFF.

This rearrangement joins TRBV3-1 (or the pseudogene TRBV3-2) to TRBJ2-1; D may be TRBD2 (6 bases). The V end lost 4 bases, the J end lost 11 bases, and 18 bases lay between the germline ends. CDR3 length: 14 amino acids. The germline CDR1 and CDR2 sequences are LGHDT and YNNKEL (reference sequence). The CDR3: CASSPTNDGTQQFF. The CDR3 DNA reads as TGTGCCAGCAGCCCGACGAATGACGGGACTCAGCAGTTCTTC.

This sequence joins TRBV12-3 or TRBV12-4 and TRBJ2-5, with TRBD2 matching over 8 bases. This CDR3 comprises 13 residues. Trimming took 6 bases from V and 5 from J; bases not matched to a gene: 5. The CDR3, as DNA: TGTGCCAGCAGCCTAGCGGGCGCCGAGACCCAGTACTTC. Translating gives CASSLAGAETQYF.

V is TRBV7-8 and J is TRBJ2-5, with 11 bases matching TRBD1. V shed 5 bases and J 5 bases; nucleotides not matched to a gene: 10. This CDR3 region has 16 residues. CDR1 SGHVS and CDR2 FQNEAQ come from the germline V gene. Here the CDR3 DNA reads TGTGCCAGCAGCCCATCCGGGACAGGGGGTTTGGAGACCCAGTACTTC. Protein: CASSPSGTGGLETQYF. The full variable domain, rest sourced from reference TRBV7-8 and TRBJ2-5, is GAGVSQSPRYKVAKRGQDVALRCDPISGHVSLFWYQQALGQGPEFLTYFQNEAQLDKSGLPSDRFFAERPEGSVSTLKIQRTQQEDSAVYLCASSPSGTGGLETQYFGPGTRLLVL.

This clone appeared once. The rearrangement uses TRBV19 and TRBJ2-1, with D possibly matching TRBD2 (6 bases). Germline V gene data show CDR1 as LNHDA and CDR2 as SQIVND (reference sequence). This CDR3 region has 12 residues. Deletions cut 3 bases from V and 6 bases from J, with 6 bases between. The CDR3 spells CASSMGGNEQFF. The CDR3 nucleotides are TGTGCCAGTAGTATGGGGGGCAATGAGCAGTTCTTC.

This sequence joins TRBV6-1 and TRBJ2-7, with a possible D match to TRBD1 (6 bases). The CDR3 contains 16 residues. In germline, CDR1 is MNHNS, CDR2 SASEGT. Trimming took off 0 bases at V and 1 base at J, with 13 bases between the two ends. The CDR3 loop reads CASSEAYRAPSYEQYF. The CDR3 DNA follows: TGTGCCAGCAGTGAAGCGTACAGGGCGCCGTCCTACGAGCAGTACTTC.

J is TRBJ2-7 and V is TRBV27, with TRBD1 as a possible D gene (5 bases). Trimming left V 3 bases short and J 6 bases short, with 9 bases between. The CDR3 is 12 residues long. Germline V CDR1 and CDR2: MNHEY, SMNVEV (reference sequence). The CDR3 is CASSFAGSEQYF. The CDR3 nucleotides read TGTGCCAGCAGTTTTGCAGGGTCCGAGCAGTACTTC.

V and J are TRBV6-5 and TRBJ2-2; 7 bases agree with TRBD2. The germline CDR1 and CDR2 sequences are MNHEY and SVGAGI. This CDR3 is built from 15 residues. The V gene end was trimmed by 6 bases and the J gene end by 4 bases; junction bases not matched to a gene: 8. The CDR3 DNA is TGTGCCAGCAGCATCGGGGGGAGAGCCACCGGGGAGCTGTTTTTT. This sequence encodes CASSIGGRATGELFF.

The rearrangement joins TRBV7-2 to TRBJ2-7; 10 bases line up with TRBD2. CDR3 length: 14 residues. V was pared by 5 bases and J by 5 bases, with 6 bases of the junction left unmatched. Germline values: CDR1 SGHTA, CDR2 FQGNSA. This chain's CDR3 is CASSGSGRAHEQYF. DNA for the CDR3: TGTGCCAGCAGCGGCAGCGGGAGGGCCCACGAGCAGTACTTC. The variable domain in full, with the rest retrieved from reference TRBV7-2 and TRBJ2-7, is GAGVSQSPSNKVTEKGKDVELRCDPISGHTALYWYRQSLGQGLEFLIYFQGNSAPDKSGLPSDRFSAERTGGSVSTLTIQRTQQEDSAVYLCASSGSGRAHEQYFGPGTRLTVT.

This chain uses TRBV30 with TRBJ1-4; the D gene is possibly TRBD1 (6 bases). The V end was cut by 4 bases, the J end by 8 bases, with 14 bases between. The CDR3 extends over 13 amino acids. Germline CDR1 GTSNPN, CDR2 SVGIG (reference sequence). In DNA form, the CDR3 reads TGTGCCTGGAACAGGGAAAGAGGCGAAAAACTGTTTTTT. It translates to CAWNRERGEKLFF.